The sample holds a few counts of the clone carrying this TCR beta chain. The target antigen is unknown. These data belong to a study of T cells in Graves' hyperthyroidism and ophthalmopathy. Study-wide points: Ophthalmopathy stood apart from stable hyperthyroidism in a 13 V-J model. Ophthalmopathy, as predicted by the model, came a median roughly 6.5 months after the prediction.

RNA transcripts were the template for amplifying TCR beta CDR3 regions. The primer set for the first-round RT-PCR of the TCR CDR3 was HTBI. One entry per CDR3 protein, called by TCRdb with MiXCR from the multiplex PCR reads. This table has hundreds of thousands of distinct CDR3 sequences, roughly 15% appearing once. The CDR3 totals 15 residues. From germline, CDR1 is MGHRA and CDR2 YSYEKL. Trimming removed 3 bases from V and 0 bases from J, with 12 bases in between. The chain couples TRBV4-1 to TRBJ2-7; no definite D call. This clonotype was obtained from a woman younger than 45 with Graves' hyperthyroidism. The material sequenced was blood. CDR3 amino acids: CASSQSYRSSYEQYF. The CDR3 DNA sequence: TGCGCCAGCAGCCAGAGTTACCGGAGCTCCTACGAGCAGTACTTC.